This T cell receptor beta chain comes out of a study of cytomegalovirus exposure and HLA in healthy donors. Amplification used 60 Vbeta primers and 13 Jbeta primers. The method was immunoSEQ multiplex PCR; TCRdb's version includes in-frame clones alone and lacks a portion of them. The profile shows 120,000 or so clones, around three quarters of them singletons. Germline CDR1 is MNHEY and CDR2 is SMNVEV (reference sequence). The V and J ends lost 3 bases and 5 bases, in that order; junction bases with no gene match: 8. This CDR3 has 16 residues. The sequenced sample consisted of PBMCs. V usage is TRBV27 and J usage is TRBJ2-2; 8 positions match TRBD1. The sequence was obtained from a woman between 35 and 50 years old in good health and CMV-seropositive. For the CDR3, the DNA is TGTGCCAGCAGTTTCCCCCAGGGGGCGCTTACCGGGGAGCTGTTTTTT. Amino acid sequence: CASSFPQGALTGELFF.